Listed below are T cell receptor beta chains from one sample, sequenced in a study of shared clonotypes between healthy human individuals. Some clones are missing from TCRdb's copy, which holds only in-frame ones; the method was immunoSEQ multiplex PCR. The repertoire consists of hundreds of thousands of clones, with 90% to 97% occurring once and the leading ten covering 0.11%. What was sequenced was naive CD8+ T cells sorted from blood. The receptors were gathered from a woman in her twenties or thirties in good health. CDR3s include the opening cysteine and the closing phenylalanine or tryptophan. D genes are given only for firm matches. Expanded clones are given a class, and other clones once, few, many or no size at all.

v_call: TRBV10-1
cdr3_length: 13
clone_size: -
j_call: TRBJ2-7
d_call: -
cdr3_nt: TGCGCCAGCGCGAACCTGAATCCCTACGAGCAGTACTTC
cdr3_aa: CASANLNPYEQYF

v_call: TRBV9
cdr3_length: 16
clone_size: -
j_call: TRBJ2-3
d_call: TRBD2
cdr3_nt: TGTGCCAGCAGCGTAGAGGCGGGAGGGCCGACAGATACGCAGTATTTT
cdr3_aa: CASSVEAGGPTDTQYF

v_call: TRBV28
cdr3_length: 15
clone_size: -
j_call: TRBJ2-7
d_call: TRBD2
cdr3_nt: TGTGCCAGCAGTTTATTATGGGAGGGCCACTACGAGCAGTACTTC
cdr3_aa: CASSLLWEGHYEQYF

v_call: TRBV27
cdr3_length: 14
clone_size: -
j_call: TRBJ2-1
d_call: TRBD1
cdr3_nt: TGTGCCAGCAGTTGGATACAGGGGTTACATGAGCAGTTCTTC
cdr3_aa: CASSWIQGLHEQFF

v_call: TRBV29-1
cdr3_length: 13
clone_size: once
j_call: TRBJ2-7
d_call: TRBD1
cdr3_nt: TGCAGCGTTCCGGGACAGCCTCCCTACGAGCAGTACTTC
cdr3_aa: CSVPGQPPYEQYF

v_call: TRBV27
cdr3_length: 16
clone_size: -
j_call: TRBJ2-3
d_call: -
cdr3_nt: TGTGCCAGCAGTCCCGACCGTTACGGAACCACAGATACGCAGTATTTT
cdr3_aa: CASSPDRYGTTDTQYF

v_call: TRBV5-1
cdr3_length: 17
clone_size: -
j_call: TRBJ2-3
d_call: TRBD1
cdr3_nt: TGCGCCAGCAGCTTGGAACCGGGACAGGGGCACCTAGATACGCAGTATTTT
cdr3_aa: CASSLEPGQGHLDTQYF

v_call: TRBV28
cdr3_length: 16
clone_size: -
j_call: TRBJ1-2
d_call: -
cdr3_nt: TGTGCCAGCAGCCTGACGACAGGCCGCGCTAACTATGGCTACACCTTC
cdr3_aa: CASSLTTGRANYGYTF

v_call: TRBV9
cdr3_length: 16
clone_size: -
j_call: TRBJ2-2
d_call: TRBD1
cdr3_nt: TGTGCCAGCAGCCGGGGACAGTCCGCCAGCACCGGGGAGCTGTTTTTT
cdr3_aa: CASSRGQSASTGELFF

v_call: TRBV7-6
cdr3_length: 15
clone_size: -
j_call: TRBJ1-5
d_call: -
cdr3_nt: TGTGCCAGCAGCCCGCGGCGACCTGACAATCAGCCCCAGCATTTT
cdr3_aa: CASSPRRPDNQPQHF

v_call: TRBV5-4
cdr3_length: 14
clone_size: -
j_call: TRBJ2-7
d_call: -
cdr3_nt: TGTGCCAGCAGCTTGGGGGACAAGTCCTACGAGCAGTACTTC
cdr3_aa: CASSLGDKSYEQYF

v_call: TRBV30
cdr3_length: 15
clone_size: -
j_call: TRBJ2-7
d_call: -
cdr3_nt: TGTGCCTGGAGCGGATGGACTGGATCTTCCTACGAGCAGTACTTC
cdr3_aa: CAWSGWTGSSYEQYF

v_call: TRBV5-1
cdr3_length: 11
clone_size: -
j_call: TRBJ2-5
d_call: -
cdr3_nt: TGCGCCAGCAGCCTAAAAGAGACCCAGTACTTC
cdr3_aa: CASSLKETQYF

v_call: TRBV27
cdr3_length: 13
clone_size: -
j_call: TRBJ2-1
d_call: -
cdr3_nt: TGTGCCAGCACCCTTATGGGTAGCAATGAGCAGTTCTTC
cdr3_aa: CASTLMGSNEQFF

v_call: TRBV11-2
cdr3_length: 15
clone_size: -
j_call: TRBJ2-3
d_call: TRBD1
cdr3_nt: TGTGCCAGCAGCTTGGGGACAGCTAGCACAGATACGCAGTATTTT
cdr3_aa: CASSLGTASTDTQYF

v_call: TRBV7-9
cdr3_length: 15
clone_size: -
j_call: TRBJ1-2
d_call: -
cdr3_nt: TGTGCCAGCAGCTTAGAGGCAGGGCTGTTAGGTGGCTACACCTTC
cdr3_aa: CASSLEAGLLGGYTF

v_call: TRBV5-4
cdr3_length: 13
clone_size: -
j_call: TRBJ2-1
d_call: -
cdr3_nt: TGTGCCAGCAGCTTGGAGTCGGACAATGAGCAGTTCTTC
cdr3_aa: CASSLESDNEQFF

v_call: TRBV28
cdr3_length: 16
clone_size: -
j_call: TRBJ1-4
d_call: TRBD1
cdr3_nt: TGTGCCAGCAGTTTCCGCCACAGGGGTCGGGGTGAAAAACTGTTTTTT
cdr3_aa: CASSFRHRGRGEKLFF

v_call: TRBV19
cdr3_length: 15
clone_size: -
j_call: TRBJ1-2
d_call: TRBD1
cdr3_nt: TGTGCCAGTAGTATAGTGGCCGGGACAGGGTACGGCTACACCTTC
cdr3_aa: CASSIVAGTGYGYTF

v_call: TRBV5-1
cdr3_length: 13
clone_size: -
j_call: TRBJ2-1
d_call: -
cdr3_nt: TGCGCCAGCAGTCCCGACGGTTACAATGAGCAGTTCTTC
cdr3_aa: CASSPDGYNEQFF

v_call: TRBV6-4
cdr3_length: 15
clone_size: -
j_call: TRBJ1-5
d_call: TRBD1
cdr3_nt: TGTGCCAGCGAAAGAGAGGGACAGTATAATCAGCCCCAGCATTTT
cdr3_aa: CASEREGQYNQPQHF

v_call: TRBV5-6
cdr3_length: 15
clone_size: once
j_call: TRBJ2-3
d_call: -
cdr3_nt: TGTGCCAGCAGCTTCCAGGGATTAGGCACAGATACGCAGTATTTT
cdr3_aa: CASSFQGLGTDTQYF

v_call: TRBV11-2
cdr3_length: 15
clone_size: -
j_call: TRBJ2-7
d_call: TRBD2
cdr3_nt: TGTGCCAGCAGCTCCGGGACTAGCGGGAGACACGAGCAGTACTTC
cdr3_aa: CASSSGTSGRHEQYF

v_call: TRBV29-1
cdr3_length: 12
clone_size: once
j_call: TRBJ1-1
d_call: -
cdr3_nt: TGCAGCGTTGGCGGAGTGGGCACTGAAGCTTTCTTT
cdr3_aa: CSVGGVGTEAFF

v_call: TRBV27
cdr3_length: 15
clone_size: -
j_call: TRBJ2-2
d_call: -
cdr3_nt: TGTGCCAGCAGTTTACAGGGGATCAGCACCGGGGAGCTGTTTTTT
cdr3_aa: CASSLQGISTGELFF

v_call: TRBV7-9
cdr3_length: 15
clone_size: -
j_call: TRBJ2-3
d_call: TRBD1
cdr3_nt: TGTGCCAGCAGCACCGACAGGGATCGCACAGATACGCAGTATTTT
cdr3_aa: CASSTDRDRTDTQYF

v_call: TRBV5-8
cdr3_length: 12
clone_size: -
j_call: TRBJ1-1
d_call: -
cdr3_nt: TGTGCCAGCAGCGGTCCGGGACCTGAAGCTTTCTTT
cdr3_aa: CASSGPGPEAFF

v_call: TRBV19
cdr3_length: 12
clone_size: -
j_call: TRBJ2-7
d_call: -
cdr3_nt: TGTGCCAGTACAGGGACATCCTACGAGCAGTACTTC
cdr3_aa: CASTGTSYEQYF

v_call: TRBV6-5
cdr3_length: 15
clone_size: -
j_call: TRBJ1-5
d_call: -
cdr3_nt: TGTGCCAGCAGTTTCCGAAGGGACCCGCTACAGCCCCAGCATTTT
cdr3_aa: CASSFRRDPLQPQHF

v_call: TRBV6-5
cdr3_length: 16
clone_size: once
j_call: TRBJ1-1
d_call: -
cdr3_nt: TGTGCCAGCAGTTACGGACCAGGGGTGAGGGGCACTGAAGCTTTCTTT
cdr3_aa: CASSYGPGVRGTEAFF

v_call: TRBV5-6
cdr3_length: 14
clone_size: -
j_call: TRBJ1-3
d_call: -
cdr3_nt: TGTGCCAGCAGCTTGGATGGAATGCCTGACACCATATATTTT
cdr3_aa: CASSLDGMPDTIYF

v_call: TRBV28
cdr3_length: 16
clone_size: -
j_call: TRBJ2-2
d_call: TRBD2
cdr3_nt: TGTGCCAGCAGTTTGCTCCTAGCGGGGAGCACCGGGGAGCTGTTTTTT
cdr3_aa: CASSLLLAGSTGELFF

v_call: TRBV2
cdr3_length: 13
clone_size: -
j_call: TRBJ1-5
d_call: -
cdr3_nt: TGTGCCAGCAAGTCGCGAAGCAATCAGCCCCAGCATTTT
cdr3_aa: CASKSRSNQPQHF

v_call: TRBV21-1
cdr3_length: 14
clone_size: -
j_call: TRBJ2-1
d_call: -
cdr3_nt: TGTGCCAGCAGCCTCCTAAGGGGACTCCTTGGGCAGTTCTTC
cdr3_aa: CASSLLRGLLGQFF

v_call: TRBV11-2
cdr3_length: 16
clone_size: -
j_call: TRBJ2-3
d_call: TRBD2
cdr3_nt: TGTGCCAGCAACCACGGACTAGCGGGAGCGTGGAATACGCAGTATTTT
cdr3_aa: CASNHGLAGAWNTQYF

v_call: TRBV9
cdr3_length: 14
clone_size: -
j_call: TRBJ2-1
d_call: -
cdr3_nt: TGTGCCAGCAGCACACACCCAGGGTCGAATGAGCAGTTCTTC
cdr3_aa: CASSTHPGSNEQFF

v_call: TRBV11-2
cdr3_length: 13
clone_size: -
j_call: TRBJ2-7
d_call: -
cdr3_nt: TGTGCCAGCAGCTTAGGACTAGTAATCGAGCAGTACTTC
cdr3_aa: CASSLGLVIEQYF

v_call: TRBV19
cdr3_length: 14
clone_size: -
j_call: TRBJ2-2
d_call: -
cdr3_nt: TGTGCAGCGGCCGGCACTAGTTACACCGGGGAGCTGTTTTTT
cdr3_aa: CAAAGTSYTGELFF

v_call: TRBV5-1
cdr3_length: 16
clone_size: once
j_call: TRBJ2-7
d_call: TRBD2
cdr3_nt: TGCGCCAGCAGCCAGATTCTAGCGGGGAATGAGGACGAGCAGTACTTC
cdr3_aa: CASSQILAGNEDEQYF

v_call: TRBV7-8
cdr3_length: 17
clone_size: -
j_call: TRBJ1-1
d_call: -
cdr3_nt: TGTGCCAGCAGCTTAAGGGGGGCGGAACAGACGAACACTGAAGCTTTCTTT
cdr3_aa: CASSLRGAEQTNTEAFF

v_call: TRBV28
cdr3_length: 16
clone_size: -
j_call: TRBJ1-5
d_call: -
cdr3_nt: TGTGCCACCCGAGGCGTGGGGGAGGGGGTCAATCAGCCCCAGCATTTT
cdr3_aa: CATRGVGEGVNQPQHF

v_call: TRBV5-1
cdr3_length: 13
clone_size: -
j_call: TRBJ2-7
d_call: -
cdr3_nt: TGCGCCAGCAGCTTGAGGGGAATCTACGAGCAGTACTTC
cdr3_aa: CASSLRGIYEQYF

v_call: TRBV2
cdr3_length: 14
clone_size: -
j_call: TRBJ2-1
d_call: -
cdr3_nt: TGTGCCAGCAAGCCTACCGGGAGTGGCTATGAGCAGTTCTTC
cdr3_aa: CASKPTGSGYEQFF

v_call: TRBV7-9
cdr3_length: 13
clone_size: -
j_call: TRBJ2-2
d_call: -
cdr3_nt: TGTGCCAGCAGCTCCCGGTCGTTCGGGGAGCTGTTTTTT
cdr3_aa: CASSSRSFGELFF